This TCR beta chain originates from a study of CD8 T cells in ankylosing spondylitis. Comments on this clonotype: As yet, its antigen is unknown.

The CDR3 covers 15 residues. Germline V gives CDR1 SGHTA, CDR2 FQGTGA. The J segment lost 6 bases and the V segment lost 1 base, leaving 2 bases of the junction unmatched. Study-wide findings and caveats: Clones linked to disease, bearing a CD8+ phenotype, were relatively rare in peripheral blood. Seven to nine highly homologous variants formed a TCR beta motif that appeared characteristic of ankylosing spondylitis blood.

Libraries of TCR beta came from quantitative 5'-RACE with molecular barcodes. TCRdb redid the calling of the 5' RACE reads with MiXCR, one entry per CDR3 protein. The sample has 330,000 or so distinct CDR3 sequences, under 8.5% seen once. This rearrangement joins TRBV7-3 to TRBJ2-2, with 10 nucleotides matching TRBD1. Specimen: blood, either unsorted or a sorted T cell fraction (not recorded which). The receptor was isolated from a male donor with ankylosing spondylitis. CDR3 sequence: CASSLMGTGAGELFF. Written as DNA, the CDR3 is TGTGCCAGCAGCTTAATGGGGACAGGGGCCGGGGAGCTGTTTTTT.